These T cell receptor beta chains were read from a single sample in a study of CD8+ T cells in alopecia areata. TCRdb keeps only in-frame clones here, not all; method: immunoSEQ multiplex PCR. This table has 100,000 to 150,000 clones, approximately 38% appearing once. The sample comprised CD4+ T cells sorted from blood. Receptors originate from a human donor with alopecia areata. The CDR3 runs from the conserved cysteine through the conserved F or W. D genes are given only for firm matches. Clone size appears in some rows only: once, few, many, or a class for an expanded clone.

D	size	V	J	DNA	CDR3
TRBD2	NA	TRBV5-1	TRBJ2-1	TGCGCCAGTCGACGGGCTAGCGGGAGCTCCTACAATGAGCAGTTCTTC	CASRRASGSSYNEQFF
TRBD2	NA	TRBV7-9	TRBJ2-3	TGTGCCAGCAGCTGGACTAGCGGAGGTACGACGCAGTATTTT	CASSWTSGGTTQYF
NA	NA	TRBV4-1	TRBJ1-2	TGCGCCAGCAGCCCCGGACCCCGGGAGTTGTATGGCTACACCTTC	CASSPGPRELYGYTF
NA	NA	TRBV6-5	TRBJ1-1	TGTGCCAGCTCGCGACAGAGGGGGTACACTGAAGCTTTCTTT	CASSRQRGYTEAFF
NA	few	TRBV27	TRBJ2-3	TGTGCCAGCAGTCGCTCGACAACGGACCCAGGCACAGATACGCAGTATTTT	CASSRSTTDPGTDTQYF
TRBD1	few	TRBV29-1	TRBJ1-2	TGCAGCGTTGAAGATCGTGCCGGGACAGGGTATTATGGCTACACCTTC	CSVEDRAGTGYYGYTF
TRBD1	few	TRBV29-1	TRBJ1-2	TGCAGCGTTGAAGGCAGGGGGAGTTATGGCTACACCTTC	CSVEGRGSYGYTF
NA	few	TRBV14	TRBJ2-6	TGTGCCAGCACCCTCTCTGGGGCCAACGTCCTGACTTTC	CASTLSGANVLTF
NA	few	TRBV7-2	TRBJ1-1	TGTGCCAGCAGATTCCTCAACAGGGCTCTTGAAGCTTTCTTT	CASRFLNRALEAFF
NA	few	TRBV4-2	TRBJ2-7	TGTGCCAGCAGCCAAGAGACTAGAGCCTACGAGCAGTACTTC	CASSQETRAYEQYF
TRBD2	NA	TRBV7-2	TRBJ2-7	TGTGCCAGCAGCCCCCTAGCGGGGAACTCCTACGAGCAGTACTTC	CASSPLAGNSYEQYF
TRBD2	NA	TRBV7-2	TRBJ2-7	TGTGCCAGCAGACCTCCGGGACTAGCATCTTACGAGCAGTACTTC	CASRPPGLASYEQYF
NA	few	TRBV7-9	TRBJ2-7	TGTGCCAGCAGCTTAGCCGGGGGTGCCTCCTACGAGCAGTACTTC	CASSLAGGASYEQYF
TRBD1	NA	TRBV29-1	TRBJ1-2	TGCAGCGCCGAGATTAGGACAGGGGGCCCTAACTATGGCTACACCTTC	CSAEIRTGGPNYGYTF
TRBD2	NA	TRBV7-2	TRBJ2-1	TGTGCCAGCAGCTCTCGGACTAGCGGCGAGCAGTTCTTC	CASSSRTSGEQFF
TRBD2	few	TRBV4-2	TRBJ2-5	TGTGCCAGCAGTCCTACTGGACTAGAGCAAGAGACCCAGTACTTC	CASSPTGLEQETQYF
NA	few	TRBV7-2	TRBJ2-7	TGTGCCAGCAGCTTCCAGGGTAACTCCTACGAGCAGTACTTC	CASSFQGNSYEQYF
TRBD1	once	TRBV25-1	TRBJ1-1	TGTGCCAGCAGTGCCCCAGACAGGGCGGGGATGAACACTGAAGCTTTCTTT	CASSAPDRAGMNTEAFF
NA	NA	TRBV5-1	TRBJ2-5	TGCGCCAGCAGCTTGCGAGTGCAGGGAGGAGAGACCCAGTACTTC	CASSLRVQGGETQYF
NA	NA	TRBV23-1	TRBJ1-2	TGCGCCAGCAGTCAATCGAGGGGGTATGGCTACACCTTC	CASSQSRGYGYTF
NA	NA	TRBV29-1	TRBJ1-1	TGCAGCGTTGCTCCACGACAAATAGTGAACACTGAAGCTTTCTTT	CSVAPRQIVNTEAFF
TRBD1	few	TRBV5-1	TRBJ2-3	TGCGCCAGCAGTGCGACAGGGGAAGATACGCAGTATTTT	CASSATGEDTQYF
NA	few	TRBV27	TRBJ1-1	TGTGCCACCCGGCCGCAGCGGCATAAGGGCACTGAAGCTTTCTTT	CATRPQRHKGTEAFF
TRBD1	NA	TRBV7-9	TRBJ2-1	TGTGCCAGCTCACCCCGCCCCGGACAGGGCCCCTACAATGAGCAGTTCTTC	CASSPRPGQGPYNEQFF
TRBD2	few	TRBV5-1	TRBJ2-7	TGCGCCAGCAGCTTAGGGACTAGCGGGAGAGGTGGGCAGTACTTC	CASSLGTSGRGGQYF
NA	NA	TRBV25-1	TRBJ1-1	TGTGCCAGCAGTGAAGATGGCCCCCCGGCAGAAGCTTTCTTT	CASSEDGPPAEAFF
NA	NA	TRBV5-1	TRBJ2-3	TGCGCCAGCAGCTTGGGGAGCTCCGTTGATACGCAGTATTTT	CASSLGSSVDTQYF
NA	few	TRBV11-2	TRBJ2-3	TGTGCCAGCCGGGGGACCAGCGCAGATACGCAGTATTTT	CASRGTSADTQYF
NA	few	TRBV30	TRBJ2-2	TGTGCCTGGAGTGTAGGGGGGACGATCACCGGGGAGCTGTTTTTT	CAWSVGGTITGELFF
NA	few	TRBV7-9	TRBJ2-7	TGTGCCAGCAGCCCGGAGATCGGGAAGATCTACGAGCAGTACTTC	CASSPEIGKIYEQYF
TRBD2	NA	TRBV14	TRBJ2-7	TGTGCCAGCAGCCGGGGCGGGAGTGCCTACGAGCAGTACTTC	CASSRGGSAYEQYF
NA	NA	TRBV29-1	TRBJ2-5	TGCAGCGTTGTACGGTACCAAGAGACCCAGTACTTC	CSVVRYQETQYF
NA	NA	TRBV7-2	TRBJ2-5	TGTGCCAGCAGCTTAGTAGGGTCCCAACGAGAGACCCAGTACTTC	CASSLVGSQRETQYF
NA	NA	TRBV2	TRBJ1-5	TGTGCCAGCAGTGAAGCCCCGGGTGCTGGGAGCAATCAGCCCCAGCATTTT	CASSEAPGAGSNQPQHF
NA	NA	TRBV2	TRBJ1-1	TGTGCCAGCAGGGAGGGACTACCGGGCGCTGAAGCTTTCTTT	CASREGLPGAEAFF
TRBD1	few	TRBV7-2	TRBJ1-5	TGTGCCAGCAGCTTAGAGGTGGGCAGGGGGAAACAGCCCCAGCATTTT	CASSLEVGRGKQPQHF
TRBD2	NA	TRBV29-1	TRBJ2-2	TGCAGCGTCTCCCTAGCGGGAGAGTTCGGGGAGCTGTTTTTT	CSVSLAGEFGELFF
NA	NA	TRBV7-2	TRBJ1-2	TGTGCCAGCACCGTACCGGAGGGAAGGGCCTATGGCTACACCTTC	CASTVPEGRAYGYTF
NA	NA	TRBV27	TRBJ1-1	TGTGCCAGCAGTTTATCGGGGCAGAGGACTGAAGCTTTCTTT	CASSLSGQRTEAFF
TRBD2	few	TRBV30	TRBJ2-7	TGTGCCTGGATTCCGGCGGGAGTAGGCTACGAGCAGTACTTC	CAWIPAGVGYEQYF